This TCR beta chain comes out of a study of shared clonotypes between healthy human individuals. About the study: Per donor, CD8 memory used one plate, CD8 naive used two, CD4 memory used three and CD4 naive used three.

Evenly divided among several immunoSEQ plates was the genomic DNA of each subset. Clones were sequenced by immunoSEQ multiplex PCR, and TCRdb holds only the in-frame ones, with some missing. The repertoire holds roughly 1,600,000 clones, with approximately 98.5% as singletons. Trimming stripped 6 bases from V and 3 bases from J, with 11 bases between. The germline gives CDR1 MNHEY, CDR2 SVGAGI. The CDR3 has 13 amino acids. In regard to this clone: The antigen is not known.

The study, taken as a whole, reports: Unshared clonotypes carried lower generation probabilities than those common to all four donors.

The sample consisted of naive CD4+ T cells sorted from blood. Subset described: CD45RA+ positively selected. The receptor comes from a man younger than 40 in good health. The chain links TRBV6-5 to TRBJ2-5, with D perhaps matching TRBD1 (6 bases). This CDR3 is CASRPQGKETQYF. The CDR3 DNA reads as TGTGCCAGCAGACCACAGGGAAAAGAGACCCAGTACTTC.